These 14 T cell receptor beta chains share one sample of origin, sequenced in a study of T cell responses to AZD1222 COVID-19 vaccine (dated by TCRdb to the early 2020s). Read against the paper, the sample's time point label means: baseline before first vaccination. Library preparation employed the immunoSEQ multiplex PCR assay. As stored in TCRdb, this immuneACCESS dataset retains in-frame rearrangements with V and J assigned. A fraction of the clones does not appear; measured against another copy, unresolved V genes explain less than half of the discrepancy, and the remainder lacks a known reason. This sample is represented by about 100,000 clones; approximately 81% of them were singletons. In total, the top ten clones hold about 18% of the sample. The specimen was peripheral blood, collected on day 0 of AZD1222 vaccination. The receptors here all came from an adult in good health.

V usage is TRBV20-1 and J usage is TRBJ1-1, with a tentative D call TRBD1 (6 bases). The V end was cut by 3 bases, the J end by 5 bases, with 13 bases between. The germline V gene encodes CDR1 DFQATT and CDR2 SNEGSKA (reference sequence). The CDR3 runs to 13 residues. The CDR3 DNA reads TGCAGTGCTAGTTTAGACAGGCCTACTGAAGCTTTCTTT. Translated: CSASLDRPTEAFF.

The gene calls are TRBV7-2 and TRBJ2-2, with a possible D match to TRBD2 (6 bases). With 4 bases removed from V and 4 bases from J, the gap between germline ends came to 13 bases. This CDR3 has 15 residues. The V gene's germline CDR1 is SGHTA and CDR2 FQGNSA. CDR3 sequence: CASSSRERGTGELFF. In DNA, the CDR3 is TGTGCCAGCAGCTCCCGGGAGAGGGGCACCGGGGAGCTGTTTTTT.

In this sample, this clone turned up once. The V call is TRBV5-4, the J call TRBJ2-2; a weak D match, TRBD1 (6 bases). Germline V gene lookup returns CDR1 SGHNT and CDR2 YYREEE (reference sequence). The length of the CDR3 is 14 residues. Trimming stripped 2 bases from V and 6 bases from J, with 11 bases between. CDR3 loop: CASSLTGKAGELFF. CDR3 DNA: TGTGCCAGCAGCTTAACAGGGAAAGCCGGGGAGCTGTTTTTT.

This clone was seen more than once but under ten times. The rearrangement joins TRBV7-9 to TRBJ1-6, with 7 bases identical to TRBD1. This CDR3 region has 14 residues. The germline V gene encodes CDR1 SEHNR and CDR2 FQNEAQ (reference sequence). The J segment lost 5 bases and the V segment lost 4 bases, leaving 2 bases of the junction unmatched. The CDR3 region is CASSSGTDNSPLHF. DNA of the CDR3: TGTGCCAGCAGCTCCGGGACAGATAATTCACCCCTCCACTTT.

There are a few counts of this clone. The J gene is TRBJ2-1, the V gene TRBV6-2 or TRBV6-3; 10 bases map to TRBD2. Germline CDR1 MNHEY, CDR2 SVGEGT. The CDR3 spans 18 residues. J was trimmed by 1 base and V by 0 bases; bases with no gene match: 6. The CDR3 nucleotides are TGTGCCAGCAGTTACTCCGGACTAGCGGCTAAATCCTACAATGAGCAGTTCTTC. Translating gives CASSYSGLAAKSYNEQFF.

CDR3 bases: TGTGCCAGCAGAGACAGGGAGGGGAACACTGAAGCTTTCTTT. It specifies CASRDREGNTEAFF. This chain uses TRBV2 with TRBJ1-1, with TRBD1 matching over 7 bases. The V gene's germline CDR1 is SNHLY and CDR2 FYNNEI. The CDR3 covers 14 residues. V lost 6 bases to trimming and J lost 1 base; unmatched junction nucleotides: 5. The full variable domain, completed using reference TRBV2 and TRBJ1-1, is EPEVTQTPSHQVTQMGQEVILRCVPISNHLYFYWYRQILGQKVEFLVSFYNNEISEKSEIFDDQFSVERPDGSNFTLKIRSTKLEDSAMYFCASRDREGNTEAFFGQGTRLTVV.

This clone was seen only a few times. The rearrangement joins TRBV4-3 to TRBJ1-2; 8 bases are a match to TRBD1. After removal of 0 bases from V and 4 bases from J, the junction contained 13 bases not matched to a gene. Germline loops: CDR1 LGHNA, CDR2 YSLEER. The CDR3 spans 18 residues. The CDR3, as DNA: TGCGCCAGCAGCCAAGATCAGAACCCTGGACAGGGCCTCTATGGCTACACCTTC. Its translation: CASSQDQNPGQGLYGYTF.

This sequence joins TRBV11-2 and TRBJ1-1; D is perhaps TRBD1 (5 bases). This CDR3 has 15 residues. Per the germline V gene, CDR1 is SGHAT and CDR2 is FQNNGV. The V end was cut by 6 bases, the J end by 1 base, with 15 bases between. CDR3 coding DNA: TGTGCCAGCAGGAGCCGGGCAGGGAGGAACACTGAAGCTTTCTTT. The encoded protein is CASRSRAGRNTEAFF.

The genes are TRBV5-6 and TRBJ1-1; D remains ambiguous. The CDR3 extends over 15 amino acids. The V gene's germline CDR1 is SGHDT and CDR2 YYEEEE. Trimming stripped 6 bases from V and 2 bases from J, with 17 bases between. CDR3 region: CASTPLVGANTEAFF. In nucleotides, the CDR3 is TGTGCCAGCACCCCGCTGGTGGGAGCCAACACTGAAGCTTTCTTT.

The chain employs TRBV20-1 and TRBJ1-2; D call uncertain. The germline V gene encodes CDR1 DFQATT and CDR2 SNEGSKA (reference sequence). The length of the CDR3 is 11 residues. V was trimmed by 3 bases and J by 5 bases, leaving 7 bases between them. Here the CDR3 DNA reads TGCAGTGCTAGGGAGGTGTATGGCTACACCTTC. It specifies CSAREVYGYTF.

This clone was counted once. The chain combines TRBV5-6 with TRBJ2-7; a weak D match, TRBD1 (6 bases). CDR3 length: 12 residues. V lost 1 base and J lost 4, with 6 bases in between. Germline loops: CDR1 SGHDT, CDR2 YYEEEE. CDR3 sequence (DNA): TGTGCCAGCAGCTTGACAGGGTACGAGCAGTACGTC. Translation gives CASSLTGYEQYV.

V is TRBV10-3 and J is TRBJ2-3; 8 bases line up with TRBD1. V lost 6 bases, J lost 6 bases, and 14 bases stayed unmatched. Germline CDR1 is ENHRY and CDR2 is SYGVKD. The CDR3 contains 16 residues. The CDR3 DNA reads TGTGCCATCAGCGAGCTAGGGACAGGTCAATCCGATACGCAGTATTTT. Residues: CAISELGTGQSDTQYF.

The chain is built from TRBV15 and TRBJ1-1; TRBD1 agrees at 9 bases. Germline V gene lookup returns CDR1 LNHNV and CDR2 YYDKDF (reference sequence). Trimming removed 1 base from V and 5 bases from J; junction bases left unmatched: 17. The CDR3 length is 19 residues. In nucleotides, the CDR3 is TGTGCCACCAGCAGAGGGAATTCCGGGACAGGGTTTCGGAGGACTGAAGCTTTCTTT. This encodes CATSRGNSGTGFRRTEAFF.

CDR3 residues: CASSGLGNNEQFF. DNA for the CDR3: TGTGCCAGCAGCGGGCTAGGGAACAATGAGCAGTTCTTC. The chain has TRBV5-4 and TRBJ2-1; D is uncertain. Trimming stripped 4 bases from V and 5 bases from J, with 10 bases between. The CDR3 spans 13 residues. Per the germline V gene, CDR1 is SGHNT and CDR2 is YYREEE (reference sequence).